This TCR beta chain is from a study of blood T cell repertoires in COVID-19. Overall study context: Italy, Spain and the United States were the sources of the convalescent and acute COVID-19 samples. The cDNA or gDNA used as material had been derived from T cells, B-cell-depleted T cells, or PBMCs.

In the source study's methods: The authors estimated nucleated cell counts from reference gene primer amplification. Repertoires were generated with immunoSEQ multiplex PCR, while TCRdb's copy carries only in-frame clones and drops some. That table gives V, J and clone size, and the DNA gave D and trimming. In the table there are about 110,000 clones, around 89% of which are singletons. Germline V CDR1 and CDR2: SEHNR, FQNEAQ (reference sequence). The CDR3 has 19 residues. V lost 5 bases to trimming and J lost 2 bases; unmatched junction nucleotides: 17. This clone was seen a single time. The receptor was derived from a human donor in a cohort sampled during active COVID-19. This chain uses TRBV7-9 with TRBJ2-2; 7 bases match TRBD1. The sample was peripheral blood. The CDR3 reads CASSTKRAYRDRNTGELFF. In DNA form, the CDR3 reads TGTGCCAGCAGCACCAAGCGCGCGTACCGGGACAGAAACACCGGGGAGCTGTTTTTT. Full variable domain (missing parts from reference TRBV7-9 and TRBJ2-2): DTGVSQNPRHKITKRGQNVTFRCDPISEHNRLYWYRQTLGQGPEFLTYFQNEAQLEKSRLLSDRFSAERPKGSFSTLEIQRTEQGDSAMYLCASSTKRAYRDRNTGELFFGEGSRLTVL.